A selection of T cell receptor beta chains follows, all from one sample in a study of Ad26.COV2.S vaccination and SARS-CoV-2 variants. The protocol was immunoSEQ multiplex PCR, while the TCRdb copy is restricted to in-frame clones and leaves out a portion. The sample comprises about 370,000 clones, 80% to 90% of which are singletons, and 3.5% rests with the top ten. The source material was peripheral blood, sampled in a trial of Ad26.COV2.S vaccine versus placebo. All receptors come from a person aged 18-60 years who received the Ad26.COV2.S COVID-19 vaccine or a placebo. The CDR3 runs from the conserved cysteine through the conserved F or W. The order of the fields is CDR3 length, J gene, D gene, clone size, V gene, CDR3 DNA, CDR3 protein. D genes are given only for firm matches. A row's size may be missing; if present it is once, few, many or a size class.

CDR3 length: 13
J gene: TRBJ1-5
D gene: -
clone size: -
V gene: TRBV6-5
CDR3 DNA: TGTGCCACCCACGGGGGCGTTAATCAGCCCCAGCATTTT
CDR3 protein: CATHGGVNQPQHF

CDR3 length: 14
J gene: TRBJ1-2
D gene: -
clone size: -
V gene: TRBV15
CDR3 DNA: TGTGCCACCAGCCCTTGGGGGGGTAACTATGGCTACACCTTC
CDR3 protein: CATSPWGGNYGYTF

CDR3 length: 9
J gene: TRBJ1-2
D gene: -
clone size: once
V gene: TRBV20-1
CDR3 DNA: TGCAGTGCTATGCGGGGCTACACCTTC
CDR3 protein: CSAMRGYTF

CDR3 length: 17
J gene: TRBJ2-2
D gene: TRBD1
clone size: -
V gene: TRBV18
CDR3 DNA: TGTGCCAGCTCACCATTCCAGGGGGACGCGAACACCGGGGAGCTGTTTTTT
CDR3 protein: CASSPFQGDANTGELFF

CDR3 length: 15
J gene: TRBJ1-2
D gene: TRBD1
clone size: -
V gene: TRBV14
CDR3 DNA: TGTGCCAGCAGCCGAACAGGGGGCACAAGACGTGGCTACACCTTC
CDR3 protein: CASSRTGGTRRGYTF

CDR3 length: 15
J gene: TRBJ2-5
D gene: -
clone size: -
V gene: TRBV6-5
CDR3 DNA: TGTGCCAGCAGTTACCGTGGGGGGGCCGGAGAGACCCAGTACTTC
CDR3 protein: CASSYRGGAGETQYF

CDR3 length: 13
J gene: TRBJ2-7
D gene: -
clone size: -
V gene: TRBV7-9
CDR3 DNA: TGTGCCAGCAGCTTACCCCTAGATTACGAGCAGTACTTC
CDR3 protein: CASSLPLDYEQYF

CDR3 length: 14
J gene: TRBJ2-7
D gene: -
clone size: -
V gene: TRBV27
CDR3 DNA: TGTGCCAGCAAGGTCGCCAGGGGGGGCTACGAGCAGTACTTC
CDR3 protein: CASKVARGGYEQYF

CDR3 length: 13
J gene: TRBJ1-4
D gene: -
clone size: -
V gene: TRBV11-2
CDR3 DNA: TGTGCCAGCAGCTTAGTTGCCGGAGAAAAACTGTTTTTT
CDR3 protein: CASSLVAGEKLFF

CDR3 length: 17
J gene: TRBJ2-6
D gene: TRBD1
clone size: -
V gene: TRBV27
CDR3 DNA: TGTGCCAGCTCCCCCGGGACAGCTTCCTCTGGGGCCAACGTCCTGACTTTC
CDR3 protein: CASSPGTASSGANVLTF

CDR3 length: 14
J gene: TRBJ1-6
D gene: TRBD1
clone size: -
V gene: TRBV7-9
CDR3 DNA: TGTGCCAGCAGCTTAGGGACAGGGGGCTCACCCCTCCACTTT
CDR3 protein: CASSLGTGGSPLHF

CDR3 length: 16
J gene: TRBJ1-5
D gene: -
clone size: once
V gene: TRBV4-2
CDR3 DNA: TGTGCCAGCAGCCAAGAATGGGGGGCAGGGGTACAGCCCCAGCATTTT
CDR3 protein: CASSQEWGAGVQPQHF

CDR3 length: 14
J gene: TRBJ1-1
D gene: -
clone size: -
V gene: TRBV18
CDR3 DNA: TGTGCCAGCTCAATCCAGGGGCGGAACACTGAAGCTTTCTTT
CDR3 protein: CASSIQGRNTEAFF

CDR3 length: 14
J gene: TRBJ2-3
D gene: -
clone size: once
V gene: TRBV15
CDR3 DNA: TGTGCCACCAGCAGAAAGTTGGGGGCAGATACGCAGTATTTT
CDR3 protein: CATSRKLGADTQYF

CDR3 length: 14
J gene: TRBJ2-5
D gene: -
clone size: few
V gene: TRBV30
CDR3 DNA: TGTGCCTGGAGCCTTTGGAGCCCGCAAGAGACCCAGTACTTC
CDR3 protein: CAWSLWSPQETQYF

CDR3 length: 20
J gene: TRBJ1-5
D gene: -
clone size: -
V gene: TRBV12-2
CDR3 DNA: TGTGCAAGTCGCTTAGAGCCTCCGGGACAGGGAACGTACGGCAATCAGCCCCAGCATTTT
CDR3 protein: CASRLEPPGQGTYGNQPQHF

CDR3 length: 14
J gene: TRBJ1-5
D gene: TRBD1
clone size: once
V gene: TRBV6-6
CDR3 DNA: TGTGCCAGCAGCGGACAGGGGAGAAATCAGCCCCAGCATTTT
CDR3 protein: CASSGQGRNQPQHF

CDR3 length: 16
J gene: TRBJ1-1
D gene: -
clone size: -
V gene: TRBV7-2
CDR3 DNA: TGTGCCAGCAGCTTAGGGGGCATGGGGGTAAGGGCTGAAGCTTTCTTT
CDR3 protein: CASSLGGMGVRAEAFF

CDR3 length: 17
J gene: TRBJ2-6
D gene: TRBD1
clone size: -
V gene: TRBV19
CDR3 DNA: TGTGCCAGTAGTATTGACAGGGGGCACTCTGGGGCCAACGTCCTGACTTTC
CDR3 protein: CASSIDRGHSGANVLTF

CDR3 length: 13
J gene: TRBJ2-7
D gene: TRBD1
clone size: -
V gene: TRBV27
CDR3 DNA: TGTGCCAGCAGCCTCACAGGGGGGCACGAGCAGTACTTC
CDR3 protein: CASSLTGGHEQYF

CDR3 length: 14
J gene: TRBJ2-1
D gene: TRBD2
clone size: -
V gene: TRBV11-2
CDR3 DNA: TGTGCCAGCAGACTAGCGGGTCGTCACAATGAGCAGTTCTTC
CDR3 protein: CASRLAGRHNEQFF

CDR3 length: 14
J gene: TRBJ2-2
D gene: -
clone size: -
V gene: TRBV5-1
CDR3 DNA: TGCGCCAGCAGGAACCGCCCGGACACCGGGGAGCTGTTTTTT
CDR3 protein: CASRNRPDTGELFF